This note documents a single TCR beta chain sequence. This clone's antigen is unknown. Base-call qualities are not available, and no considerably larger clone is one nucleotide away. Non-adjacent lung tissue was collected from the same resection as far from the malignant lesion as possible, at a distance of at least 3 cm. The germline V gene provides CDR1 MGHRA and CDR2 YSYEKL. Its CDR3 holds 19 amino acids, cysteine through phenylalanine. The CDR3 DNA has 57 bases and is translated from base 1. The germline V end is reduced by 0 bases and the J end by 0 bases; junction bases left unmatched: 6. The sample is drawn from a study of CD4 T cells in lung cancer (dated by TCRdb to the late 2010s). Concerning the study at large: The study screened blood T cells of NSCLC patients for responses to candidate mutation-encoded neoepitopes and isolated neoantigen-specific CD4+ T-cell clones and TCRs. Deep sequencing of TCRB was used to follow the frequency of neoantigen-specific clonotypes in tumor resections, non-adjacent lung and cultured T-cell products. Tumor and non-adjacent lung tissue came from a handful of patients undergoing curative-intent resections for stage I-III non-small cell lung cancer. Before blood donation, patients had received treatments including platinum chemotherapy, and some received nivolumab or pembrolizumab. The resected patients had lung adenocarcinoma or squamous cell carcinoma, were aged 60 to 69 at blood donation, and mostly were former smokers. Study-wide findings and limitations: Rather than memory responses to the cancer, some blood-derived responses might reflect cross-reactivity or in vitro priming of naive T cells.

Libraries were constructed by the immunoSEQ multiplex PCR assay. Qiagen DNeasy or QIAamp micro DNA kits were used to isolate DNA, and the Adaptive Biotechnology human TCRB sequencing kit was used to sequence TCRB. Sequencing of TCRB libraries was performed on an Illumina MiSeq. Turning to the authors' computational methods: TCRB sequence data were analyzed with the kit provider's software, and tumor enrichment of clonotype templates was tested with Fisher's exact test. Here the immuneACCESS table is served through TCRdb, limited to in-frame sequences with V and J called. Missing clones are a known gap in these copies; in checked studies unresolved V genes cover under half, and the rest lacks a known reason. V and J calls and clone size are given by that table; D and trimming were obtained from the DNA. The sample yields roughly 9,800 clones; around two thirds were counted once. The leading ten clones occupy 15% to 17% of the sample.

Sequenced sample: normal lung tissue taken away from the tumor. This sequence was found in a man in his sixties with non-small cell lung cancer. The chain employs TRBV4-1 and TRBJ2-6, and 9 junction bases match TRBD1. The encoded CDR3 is CASSQDGTGFNSGANVLTF. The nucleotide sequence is TGCGCCAGCAGCCAAGATGGGACAGGGTTCAACTCTGGGGCCAACGTCCTGACTTTC.